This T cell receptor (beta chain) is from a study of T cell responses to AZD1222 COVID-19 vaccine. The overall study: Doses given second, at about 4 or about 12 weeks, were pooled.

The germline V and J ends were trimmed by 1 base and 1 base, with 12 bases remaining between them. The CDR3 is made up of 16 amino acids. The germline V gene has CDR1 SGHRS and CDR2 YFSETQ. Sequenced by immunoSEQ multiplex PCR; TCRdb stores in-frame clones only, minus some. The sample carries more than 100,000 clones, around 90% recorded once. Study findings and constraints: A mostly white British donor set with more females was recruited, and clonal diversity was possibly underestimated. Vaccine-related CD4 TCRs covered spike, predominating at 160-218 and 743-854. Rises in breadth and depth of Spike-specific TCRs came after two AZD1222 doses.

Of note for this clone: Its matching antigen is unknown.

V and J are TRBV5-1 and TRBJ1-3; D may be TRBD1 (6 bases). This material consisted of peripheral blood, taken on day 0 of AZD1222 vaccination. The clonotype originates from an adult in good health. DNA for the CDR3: TGCGCCAGCAGCTTGCAGGGGACCCGGTCTGGAAACACCATATATTTT. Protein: CASSLQGTRSGNTIYF.